At least ten counts were recorded for the clone carrying this TCR beta chain. This sample stems from a study of T cells in Graves' hyperthyroidism and ophthalmopathy. Reasons for excluding patients were uncontrolled infection, other autoimmune disease, pregnancy or lactation. The source material, RNA transcripts, was used to amplify TCR beta CDR3 regions. HTBI primers were the set used in a first-round RT-PCR of the TCR CDR3. TCRdb itself ran the multiplex PCR reads through MiXCR, one entry per CDR3 protein. Of hundreds of thousands of distinct CDR3 sequences detected, roughly 14% appear once; the ten largest clones hold about 13%. J gave up 10 bases and V 4 bases, and 13 bases lay outside the gene matches. The V gene's germline CDR1 is SGHAT and CDR2 FQDESV (reference sequence). CDR3 length: 15 residues.

V usage is TRBV11-1 and J usage is TRBJ2-1; 7 bases are shared with TRBD1. The sequenced material came from blood. This TCR was recovered from a man younger than 30 with Graves' ophthalmopathy. DNA of the CDR3: TGTGCCAGCAGCTCCGCCTCCCACAGGGGCGGAGAGCAGTTCTTC. It yields the protein CASSSASHRGGEQFF. Looking up the rest from reference TRBV11-1 and TRBJ2-1 gives the full variable domain: EAEVAQSPRYKITEKSQAVAFWCDPISGHATLYWYRQILGQGPELLVQFQDESVVDDSQLPKDRFSAERLKGVDSTLKIQPAELGDSAMYLCASSSASHRGGEQFFGPGTRLTVL.